What follows is one T cell receptor beta chain and its context. The antigen is unknown. This record comes from a study of OX40 agonist ivuxolimab in advanced cancers. Study-wide findings and caveats: Some patients who did not respond also had low normalized T-cell clonal expansion.

CDR1 and CDR2 (germline): DFQATT, SNEGSKA (reference sequence). V lost 0 bases, J lost 7 bases, and 6 bases lay in between. CDR3 size: 11 residues. Method: immunoSEQ multiplex PCR; TCRdb's copy keeps in-frame clones and lacks some. The sample lists tens of thousands of clones, over 80% occurring once. The source material was CD4+ or CD8+ T cells sorted from blood, sampled in a trial of the OX40 agonist ivuxolimab. J is TRBJ1-1 and V is TRBV20-1; no clear D. The TCR originated in an adult with an advanced solid tumor such as melanoma, head and neck, liver or kidney cancer. The DNA of the CDR3 is TGCAGTGCTAGAGAGGCTCTTGAAGCTTTCTTT. It translates to CSAREALEAFF.